These T cell receptor beta chains were read from a single sample in a study of CD8 T cells in ankylosing spondylitis. One entry per CDR3 protein, called by TCRdb with MiXCR from the 5' RACE reads. The sample holds roughly 300,000 distinct CDR3 sequences, 7% to 9% seen once. Sequencing was carried out using blood, either unsorted or a sorted T cell fraction (not recorded which). The origin of the receptors is a male donor with ankylosing spondylitis. CDR3s include the opening cysteine and the closing phenylalanine or tryptophan. The D gene is left open where the match is weak. Not every row has a clone size; where given, it reads once, few, many or a size class.

V: TRBV9; size: few; D: .; J: TRBJ2-1; CDR3: CASSVATSSYNEQFF; DNA: TGTGCCAGCAGCGTAGCTACTAGCTCCTACAATGAGCAGTTCTTC
V: TRBV20-1; size: many; D: .; J: TRBJ2-3; CDR3: CSANPGTGTDTQYF; DNA: TGCAGTGCTAACCCCGGGACTGGGACAGATACGCAGTATTTT
V: TRBV5-1; size: many; D: TRBD2; J: TRBJ2-1; CDR3: CASSPWTSGNEQFF; DNA: TGCGCCAGCAGCCCATGGACTAGCGGGAATGAGCAGTTCTTC
V: TRBV11-3; size: .; D: .; J: TRBJ1-2; CDR3: CASSVAGTINYGYTF; DNA: TGTGCCAGCAGCGTTGCCGGGACAATTAACTATGGCTACACCTTC
V: TRBV5-1; size: few; D: .; J: TRBJ2-4; CDR3: CASSRVGLAKNIQYF; DNA: TGCGCCAGCAGCCGCGTGGGGCTAGCCAAAAACATTCAGTACTTC
V: TRBV20-1; size: .; D: .; J: TRBJ2-3; CDR3: CSARRVATDTQYF; DNA: TGCAGTGCTAGGCGCGTTGCAACAGATACGCAGTATTTT
V: TRBV7-3; size: many; D: .; J: TRBJ1-1; CDR3: CASSHQGGNTEAFF; DNA: TGTGCCAGCAGCCATCAGGGAGGGAACACTGAAGCTTTCTTT
V: TRBV28; size: many; D: .; J: TRBJ2-1; CDR3: CASSPPDRKQFF; DNA: TGTGCCAGCAGTCCCCCCGACAGGAAGCAGTTCTTC
V: TRBV3-1; size: .; D: TRBD2; J: TRBJ2-7; CDR3: CASSQPLAASSYEQYF; DNA: TGTGCCAGCAGCCAACCACTAGCGGCCAGCTCCTACGAGCAGTACTTC
V: TRBV6-5; size: many; D: .; J: TRBJ2-5; CDR3: CASSYLSTSQETQYF; DNA: TGTGCCAGCAGTTACTTATCGACTAGTCAAGAGACCCAGTACTTC
V: TRBV20-1; size: .; D: TRBD2; J: TRBJ2-1; CDR3: CSARDSGRESGGEQFF; DNA: TGCAGTGCTAGAGATTCTGGACGGGAGTCGGGGGGTGAGCAGTTCTTC
V: TRBV27; size: few; D: .; J: TRBJ2-7; CDR3: CASSDGLPTSPYEQYF; DNA: TGTGCCAGCAGTGATGGCCTACCCACTTCCCCCTACGAGCAGTACTTC
V: TRBV6-1; size: .; D: TRBD2; J: TRBJ2-3; CDR3: CASSLLSGADTQYF; DNA: TGTGCCAGCAGTCTCCTTAGCGGGGCAGATACGCAGTATTTT
V: TRBV7-2; size: few; D: .; J: TRBJ2-7; CDR3: CASSYSTGYEQYF; DNA: TGTGCCAGCAGCTACTCAACAGGGTACGAGCAGTACTTC
V: TRBV4-2; size: .; D: TRBD2; J: TRBJ2-7; CDR3: CASSQRRTSGRYEQYF; DNA: TGTGCCAGCAGCCAGAGGCGGACTAGCGGGAGATATGAGCAGTACTTC
V: TRBV28; size: .; D: TRBD1; J: TRBJ1-6; CDR3: CASSRDSRNSPLHF; DNA: TGTGCCAGCTCTCGGGACAGCCGTAATTCACCCCTCCACTTT
V: TRBV5-6; size: many; D: .; J: TRBJ2-1; CDR3: CASSLLRRAYEQFF; DNA: TGTGCCAGCAGCTTGTTGAGGAGGGCCTATGAGCAGTTCTTC
V: TRBV28; size: .; D: .; J: TRBJ1-5; CDR3: CASRKQGDDQPQHF; DNA: TGTGCCAGCAGGAAACAGGGTGACGATCAGCCCCAGCATTTT
V: TRBV27; size: few; D: TRBD1; J: TRBJ1-2; CDR3: CASSSPRQGRGIYGYTF; DNA: TGTGCCAGCAGTTCCCCCCGACAGGGGAGGGGAATCTATGGCTACACCTTC
V: TRBV10-2; size: few; D: .; J: TRBJ1-4; CDR3: CASSEIGAPEKLFF; DNA: TGCGCCAGCAGTGAGATAGGAGCACCTGAAAAACTGTTTTTT
V: TRBV20-1; size: few; D: TRBD1; J: TRBJ2-7; CDR3: CSAPTGTSSNEQYF; DNA: TGCAGTGCTCCGACAGGGACAAGTTCTAACGAGCAGTACTTC
V: TRBV20-1; size: .; D: .; J: TRBJ2-3; CDR3: CSASPGLSTDTQYF; DNA: TGCAGTGCTAGTCCGGGGCTTTCGACAGATACGCAGTATTTT
V: TRBV6-2/TRBV6-3; size: many; D: .; J: TRBJ2-1; CDR3: CASSYAWGEQFF; DNA: TGTGCCAGCAGTTACGCCTGGGGGGAGCAGTTCTTC
V: TRBV5-4; size: .; D: TRBD2; J: TRBJ2-2; CDR3: CASSLDLAGASGTGELFF; DNA: TGTGCCAGCAGCTTGGATCTAGCGGGAGCCTCGGGCACCGGGGAGCTGTTTTTT
V: TRBV6-2/TRBV6-3; size: few; D: TRBD2; J: TRBJ2-5; CDR3: CASSSLTGTSGSRETQYF; DNA: TGTGCCAGCAGTTCCCTTACCGGGACTAGCGGGAGTCGTGAGACCCAGTACTTC
V: TRBV21-1; size: few; D: .; J: TRBJ1-1; CDR3: CASSKQLNTEAFF; DNA: TGTGCCAGCAGCAAACAGTTGAACACTGAAGCTTTCTTT
V: TRBV7-9; size: few; D: .; J: TRBJ2-5; CDR3: CASSLDLRGFRTQYF; DNA: TGTGCCAGCAGCCTCGATCTCAGAGGGTTTAGGACCCAGTACTTC
V: TRBV6-5; size: few; D: .; J: TRBJ1-2; CDR3: CASSYSRNRYGYTF; DNA: TGTGCCAGCAGTTACTCGAGGAATCGCTATGGCTACACCTTC
V: TRBV9; size: few; D: .; J: TRBJ1-1; CDR3: CASSLGPVVTEAFF; DNA: TGTGCCAGCAGCTTGGGACCGGTGGTCACTGAAGCTTTCTTT
V: TRBV6-1; size: few; D: TRBD2; J: TRBJ2-5; CDR3: CASSRGGEGGTQYF; DNA: TGTGCCAGCAGTCGCGGAGGGGAGGGAGGGACCCAGTACTTC
V: TRBV12-3/TRBV12-4; size: many; D: TRBD2; J: TRBJ2-2; CDR3: CASSRTSGTTGELFF; DNA: TGTGCCAGCAGTAGGACTAGCGGGACGACCGGGGAGCTGTTTTTT
V: TRBV12-3/TRBV12-4; size: many; D: .; J: TRBJ2-1; CDR3: CASSPSGHRYNEQFF; DNA: TGTGCCAGCAGTCCGTCGGGACACCGCTACAATGAGCAGTTCTTC
V: TRBV7-9; size: many; D: TRBD1; J: TRBJ1-4; CDR3: CASSRQGRNEKLFF; DNA: TGTGCCAGCAGTCGACAGGGAAGGAATGAAAAACTGTTTTTT
V: TRBV7-2; size: many; D: .; J: TRBJ2-2; CDR3: CASSLAYTGELFF; DNA: TGTGCCAGCAGCTTAGCATACACCGGGGAGCTGTTTTTT
V: TRBV25-1; size: .; D: .; J: TRBJ2-3; CDR3: CASKGRSTDTQYF; DNA: TGTGCCAGCAAAGGAAGGAGCACAGATACGCAGTATTTT
V: TRBV7-9; size: many; D: .; J: TRBJ2-1; CDR3: CASSLRTVRTPYNEQFF; DNA: TGTGCCAGCAGCTTAAGAACAGTCAGAACCCCCTACAATGAGCAGTTCTTC
V: TRBV29-1; size: many; D: .; J: TRBJ1-5; CDR3: CSVESGGGQPQHF; DNA: TGCAGCGTTGAATCCGGGGGCGGTCAGCCCCAGCATTTT
V: TRBV12-3/TRBV12-4; size: many; D: .; J: TRBJ2-1; CDR3: CASSLRHNSGDEQFF; DNA: TGTGCCAGCAGTTTACGTCACAACTCAGGCGATGAGCAGTTCTTC
V: TRBV6-6; size: many; D: .; J: TRBJ1-1; CDR3: CASRGSMNTEAFF; DNA: TGTGCCAGCAGGGGCAGCATGAACACTGAAGCTTTCTTT
V: TRBV2; size: many; D: .; J: TRBJ1-2; CDR3: CASRPLRGGSYGYTF; DNA: TGTGCCAGCAGACCCCTCCGGGGGGGCTCCTATGGCTACACCTTC
V: TRBV12-3/TRBV12-4; size: .; D: .; J: TRBJ2-2; CDR3: CASSGLPGTGELFF; DNA: TGTGCCAGCAGTGGTTTACCGGGGACCGGGGAGCTGTTTTTT
V: TRBV18; size: many; D: .; J: TRBJ2-1; CDR3: CASSPYGEQFF; DNA: TGTGCCAGCTCACCATACGGTGAGCAGTTCTTC
V: TRBV10-3; size: many; D: TRBD1; J: TRBJ2-7; CDR3: CAISEGQDSYEQYF; DNA: TGTGCCATCAGTGAGGGACAGGACTCCTACGAGCAGTACTTC
V: TRBV7-9; size: .; D: .; J: TRBJ2-5; CDR3: CASSLGSQMETQYF; DNA: TGTGCCAGCAGCTTAGGCTCCCAGATGGAGACCCAGTACTTC
V: TRBV29-1; size: .; D: .; J: TRBJ2-1; CDR3: CSVGGGYHEQFF; DNA: TGCAGCGTAGGGGGGGGGTATCATGAGCAGTTCTTC